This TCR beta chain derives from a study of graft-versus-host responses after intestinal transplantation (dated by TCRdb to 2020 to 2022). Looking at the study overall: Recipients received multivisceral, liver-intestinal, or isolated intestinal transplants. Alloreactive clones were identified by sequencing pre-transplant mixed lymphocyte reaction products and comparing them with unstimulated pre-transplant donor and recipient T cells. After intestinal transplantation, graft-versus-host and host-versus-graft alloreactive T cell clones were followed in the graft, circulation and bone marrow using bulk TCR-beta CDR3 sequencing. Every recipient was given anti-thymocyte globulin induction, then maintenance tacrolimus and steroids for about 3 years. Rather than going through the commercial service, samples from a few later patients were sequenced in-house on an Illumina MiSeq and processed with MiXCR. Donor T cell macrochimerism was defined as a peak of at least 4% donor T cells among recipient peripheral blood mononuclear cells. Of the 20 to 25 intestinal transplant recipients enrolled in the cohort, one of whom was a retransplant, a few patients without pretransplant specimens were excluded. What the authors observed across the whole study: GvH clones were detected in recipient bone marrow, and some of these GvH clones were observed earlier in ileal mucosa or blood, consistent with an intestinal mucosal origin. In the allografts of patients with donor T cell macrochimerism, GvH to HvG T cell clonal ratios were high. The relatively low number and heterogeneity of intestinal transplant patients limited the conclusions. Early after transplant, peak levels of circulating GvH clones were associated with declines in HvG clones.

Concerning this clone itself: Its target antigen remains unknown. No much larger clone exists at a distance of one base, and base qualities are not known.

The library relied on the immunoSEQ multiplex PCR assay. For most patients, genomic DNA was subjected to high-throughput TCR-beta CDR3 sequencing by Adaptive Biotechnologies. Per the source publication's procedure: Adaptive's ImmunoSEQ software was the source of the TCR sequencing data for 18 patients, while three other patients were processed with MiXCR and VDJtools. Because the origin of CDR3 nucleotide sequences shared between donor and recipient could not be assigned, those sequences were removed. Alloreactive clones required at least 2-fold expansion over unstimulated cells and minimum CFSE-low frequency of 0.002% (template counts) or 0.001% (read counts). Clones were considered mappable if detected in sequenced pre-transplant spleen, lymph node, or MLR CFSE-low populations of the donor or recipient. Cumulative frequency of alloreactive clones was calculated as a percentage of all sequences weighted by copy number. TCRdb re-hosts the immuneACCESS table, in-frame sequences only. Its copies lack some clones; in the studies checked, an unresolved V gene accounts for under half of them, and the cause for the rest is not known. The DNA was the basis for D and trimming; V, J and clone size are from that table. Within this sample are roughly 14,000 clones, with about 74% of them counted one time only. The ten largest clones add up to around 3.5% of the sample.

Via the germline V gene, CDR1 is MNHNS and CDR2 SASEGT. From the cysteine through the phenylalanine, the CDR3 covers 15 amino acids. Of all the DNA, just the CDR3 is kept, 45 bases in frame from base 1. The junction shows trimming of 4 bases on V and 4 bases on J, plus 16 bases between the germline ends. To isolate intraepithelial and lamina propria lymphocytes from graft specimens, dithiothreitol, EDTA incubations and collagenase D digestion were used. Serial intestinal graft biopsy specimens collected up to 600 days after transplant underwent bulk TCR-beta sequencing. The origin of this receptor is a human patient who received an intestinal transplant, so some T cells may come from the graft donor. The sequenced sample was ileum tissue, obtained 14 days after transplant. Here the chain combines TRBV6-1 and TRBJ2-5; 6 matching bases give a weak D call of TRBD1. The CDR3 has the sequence CASSARQATGETQYF. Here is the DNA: TGTGCCAGCAGTGCCAGACAGGCCACGGGAGAGACCCAGTACTTC.